One TCR beta chain is described in this entry. These data come from a study of blood T cell repertoires in COVID-19. This CDR3 region has 13 residues. Germline V lookup: CDR1 SEHNR, CDR2 FQNEAQ (reference sequence). V was shortened by 5 bases and J by 4 bases, with 11 bases between the two germline ends. The assay was immunoSEQ multiplex PCR, and TCRdb's table has in-frame clones only and misses some. The data show about 77,000 clones, more than 80% seen once. The receptor's source is a woman between 65 and 79 years old with acute or convalescent COVID-19. The chain carries TRBV7-9 and TRBJ1-2; D may be TRBD1 (6 bases). The sample consisted of peripheral blood. The CDR3: CASSRGQSYGYTF. DNA for the CDR3: TGTGCCAGCAGCCGAGGACAGAGCTATGGCTACACCTTC.